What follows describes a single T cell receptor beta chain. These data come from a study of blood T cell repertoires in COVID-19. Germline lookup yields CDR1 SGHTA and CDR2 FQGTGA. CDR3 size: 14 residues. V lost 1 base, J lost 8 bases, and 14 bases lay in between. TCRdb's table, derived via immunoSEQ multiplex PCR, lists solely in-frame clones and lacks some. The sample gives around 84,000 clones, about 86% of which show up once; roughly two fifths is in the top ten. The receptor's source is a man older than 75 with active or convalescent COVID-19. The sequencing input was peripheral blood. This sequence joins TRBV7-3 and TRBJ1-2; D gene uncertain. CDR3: CASSLNAGSGGYTF. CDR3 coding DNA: TGTGCCAGCAGCTTAAACGCGGGGTCTGGGGGCTACACCTTC.